This TCR beta chain was documented in a study of blood T cells in healthy people across ages. Using a J-beta primer mix together with a sample-barcoded 5' primer, a second PCR was run for about 6 to 12 cycles. TCRdb independently ran MiXCR on the 5' RACE reads; one entry per CDR3 protein. The sample lists over 600,000 distinct CDR3 sequences; about half were seen once. Study results and limitations: Diversity was higher, and naive CD4+ cells more numerous, in long-lived donors than in aged donors.

This clonotype was observed a few times. Its antigen is not known. Germline loops: CDR1 SGHTA, CDR2 FQGNSA. The CDR3 runs 16 residues. V shed 5 bases, J shed 3 bases, and the junction held 12 bases outside the gene matches. The chain links TRBV7-2 to TRBJ2-5; 7 positions match TRBD1. Material for sequencing was blood. This sequence originates from a man at least 80 years old in good health. Written as DNA, the CDR3 is TGTGCCAGCAGCCTGAGACAGGGCATTTCCAAAGAGACCCAGTACTTC. It is translated as CASSLRQGISKETQYF.